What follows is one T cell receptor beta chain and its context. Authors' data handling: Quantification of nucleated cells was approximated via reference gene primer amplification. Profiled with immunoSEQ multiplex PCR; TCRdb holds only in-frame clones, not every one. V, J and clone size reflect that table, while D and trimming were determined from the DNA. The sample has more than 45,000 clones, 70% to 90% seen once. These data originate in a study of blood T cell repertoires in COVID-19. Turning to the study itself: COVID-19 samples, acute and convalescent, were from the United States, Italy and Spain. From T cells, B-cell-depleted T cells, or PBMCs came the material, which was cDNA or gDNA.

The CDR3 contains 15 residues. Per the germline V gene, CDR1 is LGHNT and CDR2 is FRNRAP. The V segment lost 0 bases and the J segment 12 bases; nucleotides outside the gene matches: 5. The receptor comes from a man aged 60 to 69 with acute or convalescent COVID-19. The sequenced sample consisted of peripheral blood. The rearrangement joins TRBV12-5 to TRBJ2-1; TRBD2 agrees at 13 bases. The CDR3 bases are TGTGCTAGTGGTTTGGTAACGAGACTAGCGGGAGGGCAGTTCTTC. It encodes CASGLVTRLAGGQFF.